This T cell receptor (beta chain) was sequenced during a study of T cell repertoires in cytomegalovirus infection (dated by TCRdb to between 2018 and 2021). About the full investigation: Peptide stimulations targeted recently identified HLA-C-restricted CMV epitopes, whose presentation resists viral immunomodulation, together with well-studied HLA-B-restricted epitopes. Donor HLA type was relevant to the analysis, as public TCR beta signatures indicated carriage of CMV infection together with the matching HLA type.

This sample's treatment or condition label indicates: in vitro stimulation with specific CMV peptide epitopes to enrich CMV-specific T cells. This clonotype was seen more than once but under ten times. The antigen it recognizes is unknown. The input lacks base qualities; no much larger clone sits a single base away. Instrument used: Illumina HiSeq 1500. TCRdb's own reprocessing of the public reads used fastp at Q25 and MiXCR and kept productive beta chains. Identical CDR3 proteins give one entry, which carries the most common genes and DNA. The sample table contains approximately 300,000 distinct CDR3 sequences; only one count was recorded for approximately 32% of them. The ten most abundant clones make up 20% of the sample. General study outcomes and caveats: In the ex vivo response, HLA-C-restricted CMV-specific TCR beta clonotypes were dominant, and in two of eight donors the single most frequent clonotype came from this HLA-C-restricted group. In both this cohort and an independent cohort of 352 donors, the cumulative frequency of public TCR beta family members distinguished carriers of CMV infection plus the relevant HLA type.

Reading the germline V gene gives CDR1 MGHRA and CDR2 YSYEKL. The germline ends are 14 bases apart after V is trimmed by 4 bases and J by 8 bases. Including cysteine and phenylalanine, the CDR3 has 14 amino acids. The only DNA kept is the CDR3, 42 bases in frame from the first base. Sample: cultured PBMCs, taken from culture after CMV antigen stimulation. The TCR originated in a human donor in good health (CMV status not recorded). Some clones in this sample may be carry-over from other donors' samples. The chain links TRBV4-1 with TRBJ1-4; the best D guess is TRBD1, with 6 bases matching. The CDR3: CASSLSQGSEKLFF. The sequence in DNA is TGCGCCAGCAGCCTCTCACAGGGATCCGAAAAACTGTTTTTT.